One sample yielded the 19 T cell receptor beta chains listed below, sequenced in a study of blood T cell repertoires in COVID-19. TCRdb's copy holds only in-frame clones and misses some; the assay was immunoSEQ multiplex PCR. The profile shows fewer than 450,000 clones, approximately 87% of them singletons. The sequenced sample was peripheral blood. The source of these receptors is a woman in her forties or fifties with COVID-19, enrolled during active disease.

J is TRBJ2-3 and V is TRBV14; D unresolved. CDR3 length equals 13 residues. The V gene lost 0 bases and the J gene lost 13 bases, with 14 bases spanning the gap. Per the germline V gene, CDR1 is SGHDN and CDR2 is FVKESK. This chain's CDR3 is CASSQDLGSREYF. For the CDR3, the DNA is TGTGCCAGCAGCCAAGATCTCGGTAGCCGGGAGTATTTT.

The V and J genes are TRBV29-1 and TRBJ1-1; 7 bases map to TRBD1. The ends lost 2 bases at V and 5 bases at J; junction bases unmatched: 8. CDR1 and CDR2 (germline): SQVTM, ANQGSEA. This CDR3 has 14 residues. The chain's CDR3 is CSVEPHRGGTEAFF. CDR3 sequence (DNA): TGCAGCGTTGAACCCCACAGGGGTGGGACTGAAGCTTTCTTT.

This chain connects TRBV19 to TRBJ2-1; 8 bases fit TRBD1. Germline V gives CDR1 LNHDA, CDR2 SQIVND (reference sequence). Unmatched junction bases numbered 9, after V lost 8 bases and J lost 6 bases. The CDR3 is 14 residues long. In nucleotides, the CDR3 is TGTGCCAGTCGAGACAGGGGCTTTGGCAATGAGCAGTTCTTC. Protein: CASRDRGFGNEQFF. Complete variable domain (other parts from reference TRBV19 and TRBJ2-1): DGGITQSPKYLFRKEGQNVTLSCEQNLNHDAMYWYRQDPGQGLRLIYYSQIVNDFQKGDIAEGYSVSREKKESFPLTVTSAQKNPTAFYLCASRDRGFGNEQFFGPGTRLTVL.

The chain combines TRBV5-1 with TRBJ2-5, with D perhaps TRBD2 (6 bases). The V end lost 1 base, the J end lost 1 base, and 17 bases lay between the germline ends. The CDR3 is 17 residues long. In germline, CDR1 is SGHRS, CDR2 YFSETQ. CDR3 nucleotide sequence: TGCGCCAGCAGCTTGTGGGTACTGGGGAGGATCCAAGAGACCCAGTACTTC. Its protein product is CASSLWVLGRIQETQYF.

As for this clone: A much larger clone lies one base from this, so it may be a read error. Other DNA sequences in the same sample also yield this CDR3. The chain joins TRBV19 to TRBJ1-5; 7 bases are shared with TRBD1. This CDR3 comprises 14 residues. The germline CDR1 and CDR2 sequences are LNHDA and SQIVND (reference sequence). Written as DNA, the CDR3 is TGTGCCAGTAATCACAGACAGGGTACGGAGCCCCAACATTTT. It translates to CASNHRQGTEPQHF.

The chain has TRBV4-3 and TRBJ1-4; a weak D match, TRBD1 (5 bases). The CDR3 totals 14 residues. V gave up 1 base and J gave up 7 bases, with 10 bases separating them. Germline CDR1 and CDR2: LGHNA and YSLEER. Here the CDR3 DNA reads TGCGCCAGCAGCCAAGGGGGGGGGTTTGAAAAACTGTTTTTT. Amino acid sequence: CASSQGGGFEKLFF.

The chain links TRBV11-3 to TRBJ2-2; 8 nucleotides agree with TRBD2. In germline, CDR1 is SGHNT, CDR2 YENEEA. V shed 5 bases, J shed 5 bases, and the junction held 13 bases outside the gene matches. The CDR3 loop spans 17 amino acids. The CDR3 DNA follows: TGTGCCAGCAGCCGGGCCGGGGGGGGCGGTGGAACCGGGGAGCTGTTTTTT. Translating gives CASSRAGGGGGTGELFF.

The rearrangement joins TRBV2 to TRBJ2-1; 15 bases align to TRBD2. Germline assignment: CDR1 SNHLY and CDR2 FYNNEI. The V segment lost 7 bases and the J segment 4 bases; nucleotides outside the gene matches: 2. The CDR3 is 15 residues long. CDR3 nucleotides: TGTGCCAGCACGGGACTAGCGGGAGGTTACAATGAGCAGTTCTTC. Translation: CASTGLAGGYNEQFF.

The rearrangement uses TRBV5-5 and TRBJ1-1; TRBD1 might be the D (5 bases). CDR1 is SGHKS and CDR2 is YYEKEE in the germline V gene (reference sequence). The CDR3 is 15 residues long. Trimming cost V 0 bases and J 1 base, with 10 bases left between them. The CDR3 coding sequence is TGTGCCAGCAGCTTGGAACAGGATGGGAACACTGAAGCTTTCTTT. Amino acid sequence: CASSLEQDGNTEAFF. Variable domain in full (rest from reference TRBV5-5 and TRBJ1-1): DAGVTQSPTHLIKTRGQQVTLRCSPISGHKSVSWYQQVLGQGPQFIFQYYEKEERGRGNFPDRFSARQFPNYSSELNVNALLLGDSALYLCASSLEQDGNTEAFFGQGTRLTVV.

This sequence joins TRBV30 and TRBJ1-1; D not certain. Trimming took off 0 bases at V and 6 bases at J, with 8 bases between the two ends. Germline CDR1 GTSNPN, CDR2 SVGIG (reference sequence). The CDR3 covers 12 residues. CDR3 amino acids: CAWSVRVPEAFF. CDR3 in DNA: TGTGCCTGGAGTGTACGAGTCCCTGAAGCTTTCTTT.

This clone was counted only a few times. V usage is TRBV19 and J usage is TRBJ1-1, with D possibly matching TRBD1 (6 bases). V was pared by 7 bases and J by 4 bases, with 19 bases between. Germline V gene sequence: CDR1 LNHDA, CDR2 SQIVND (reference sequence). The CDR3 totals 15 residues. CDR3 residues: CASTPIGLGGTEAFF. The CDR3 DNA follows: TGTGCCAGTACCCCCATCGGTCTAGGGGGCACTGAAGCTTTCTTT.

The chain links TRBV24-1 to TRBJ2-1; 11 bases fit TRBD2. This CDR3 contains 16 residues. V trimming: 5 bases; J trimming: 5 bases; junction bases outside the gene matches: 7. Germline CDR1 reads KGHDR; CDR2 reads SFDVKD. The CDR3 is CATSGQLAGGNNEQFF. CDR3 nucleotides: TGTGCCACCAGTGGCCAGCTAGCGGGAGGAAACAATGAGCAGTTCTTC.

The chain carries TRBV10-2 and TRBJ2-3; tentatively, D is TRBD2 (7 bases). The CDR3 loop spans 14 amino acids. Trimming left V 4 bases short and J 0 bases short, with 8 bases between. The germline V gene has CDR1 WSHSY and CDR2 SAAADI. CDR3 in DNA: TGCGCCAGCAGTGCGGGGGGCAGCACAGATACGCAGTATTTT. It is translated as CASSAGGSTDTQYF.

This chain joins TRBV9 and TRBJ1-4, with 12 bases fitting TRBD1. The CDR3 contains 15 residues. The germline V gene encodes CDR1 SGDLS and CDR2 YYNGEE. After removal of 3 bases from V and 7 bases from J, the junction contained 4 bases not matched to a gene. DNA of the CDR3: TGTGCCAGCAGCGGCGGGGACAGGGGGCCTGAAAAACTGTTTTTT. Translating it yields CASSGGDRGPEKLFF. Using reference TRBV9 and TRBJ1-4 for the parts outside the CDR3, the full variable domain is DSGVTQTPKHLITATGQRVTLRCSPRSGDLSVYWYQQSLDQGLQFLIQYYNGEERAKGNILERFSAQQFPDLHSELNLSSLELGDSALYFCASSGGDRGPEKLFFGSGTQLSVL.

V and J are TRBV27 and TRBJ1-5; D ambiguous. The V and J ends lost 7 bases and 7 bases respectively, with 11 bases between them. The CDR3 totals 12 residues. CDR1 is MNHEY and CDR2 is SMNVEV in the germline V gene (reference sequence). The DNA of the CDR3 is TGTGCCAGCACCCGTCCCGGGCAGCCCCAGCATTTT. This sequence encodes CASTRPGQPQHF.

The V call is TRBV13, the J call TRBJ1-5, with D possibly TRBD1 on 6 matching bases. Germline values: CDR1 PRHDT, CDR2 FYEKMQ (reference sequence). V was shortened by 0 bases and J by 4 bases, with 10 bases between the two germline ends. The CDR3 runs to 15 residues. CDR3 protein: CASSLGQGRNQPQHF. The CDR3 DNA follows: TGTGCCAGCAGCTTAGGACAGGGAAGGAATCAGCCCCAGCATTTT.

V and J are TRBV5-4 and TRBJ1-6; D gene uncertain. This CDR3 region has 15 residues. The ends were cut back, 1 base at V and 5 bases at J, with 10 bases in the middle. The germline V gene encodes CDR1 SGHNT and CDR2 YYREEE (reference sequence). CDR3 coding DNA: TGTGCCAGCAGCTTGAAAGTTCAGGATAATTCACCCCTCCACTTT. As protein: CASSLKVQDNSPLHF.

Details on this clone: This may be a read error: a much more frequent sequence differs by one nucleotide. The chain uses TRBV11-1 and TRBJ2-1; the D gene is possibly TRBD2 (7 bases). The length of the CDR3 is 14 residues. Germline CDR1 and CDR2: SGHAT and FQDESV (reference sequence). V lost 3 bases and J lost 7, with 13 bases in between. The CDR3 region has the DNA TGTGCCAGCAGCTTTGGGGGGGGGCCAAATGAGCAGTTCTTC. Encoded protein: CASSFGGGPNEQFF.

J is TRBJ1-4 and V is TRBV5-8; D perhaps matches TRBD1 (6 bases). Trimming removed 0 bases from V and 4 bases from J, with 16 bases in between. Germline-derived CDR1 and CDR2 are SGHTS and YDEGEE. The CDR3 covers 17 residues. The CDR3 coding sequence is TGTGCCAGCAGCTTGGGTTACCAGGGGAGCGTTAATGAAAAACTGTTTTTT. Its protein product is CASSLGYQGSVNEKLFF.